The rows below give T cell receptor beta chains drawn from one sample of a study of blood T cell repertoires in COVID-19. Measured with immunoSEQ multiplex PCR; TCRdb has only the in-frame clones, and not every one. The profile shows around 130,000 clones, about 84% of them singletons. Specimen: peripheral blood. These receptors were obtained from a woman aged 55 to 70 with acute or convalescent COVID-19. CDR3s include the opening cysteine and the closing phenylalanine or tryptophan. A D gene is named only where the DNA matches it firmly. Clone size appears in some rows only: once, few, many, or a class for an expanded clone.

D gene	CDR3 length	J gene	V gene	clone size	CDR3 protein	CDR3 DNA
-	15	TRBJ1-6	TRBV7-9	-	CASARVGVAGSPLHF	TGTGCCAGCGCCAGGGTCGGGGTCGCGGGTTCACCCCTCCACTTT
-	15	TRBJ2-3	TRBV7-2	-	CASSLQSGEADTQYF	TGTGCCAGCAGCTTACAAAGCGGAGAGGCAGATACGCAGTATTTT
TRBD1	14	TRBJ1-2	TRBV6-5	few	CASSRGGRGYGYTF	TGTGCCAGCAGCCGAGGGGGCAGGGGCTATGGCTACACCTTC
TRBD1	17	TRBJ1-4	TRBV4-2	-	CASSQADRADRVGKLFF	TGTGCCAGCAGCCAAGCGGATCGAGCGGACAGGGTGGGGAAACTGTTTTTT
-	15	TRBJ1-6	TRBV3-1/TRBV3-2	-	CASSRSRQYNSPLHF	TGTGCCAGCAGTCGATCTAGACAGTATAATTCACCCCTCCACTTT
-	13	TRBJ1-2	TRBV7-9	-	CASSLAANYGYTF	TGTGCCAGCAGCTTAGCCGCTAACTATGGCTACACCTTC
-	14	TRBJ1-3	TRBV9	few	CASSLLAAGNTIYF	TGTGCCAGCAGCCTACTCGCCGCTGGAAACACCATATATTTT
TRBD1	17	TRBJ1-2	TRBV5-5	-	CASRYLQDRGTNYGYTF	TGTGCCAGCAGATATTTACAGGACAGGGGTACTAACTATGGCTACACCTTC
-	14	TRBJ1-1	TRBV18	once	CASSPAGANNKAFF	TGTGCCAGCTCACCGGCAGGGGCCAATAATAAAGCTTTCTTT
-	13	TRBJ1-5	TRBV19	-	CASSIGLGQPQHF	TGTGCCAGTAGTATTGGCCTCGGGCAGCCCCAGCATTTT
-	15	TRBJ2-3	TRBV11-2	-	CASSPPGLTTDTQYF	TGTGCCAGCAGCCCACCGGGACTCACCACAGATACGCAGTATTTT
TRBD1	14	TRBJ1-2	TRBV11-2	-	CASSSTGGGYGYTF	TGTGCCAGCAGCTCGACAGGGGGTGGGTATGGCTACACCTTC
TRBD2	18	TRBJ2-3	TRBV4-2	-	CASSQVYSGGGGTDTQYF	TGTGCCAGCAGCCAAGTATATTCGGGGGGGGGCGGCACAGATACGCAGTATTTT
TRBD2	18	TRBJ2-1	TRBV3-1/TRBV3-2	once	CASSQGPGEAGGHNEQFF	TGTGCCAGCAGCCAAGGACCTGGCGAGGCGGGGGGGCACAATGAGCAGTTCTTC
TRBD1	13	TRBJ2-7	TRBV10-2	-	CASSGQGGYEQYF	TGCGCCAGCAGCGGACAGGGAGGATACGAGCAGTACTTC
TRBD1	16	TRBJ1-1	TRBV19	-	CASSGAWTGMNTEAFF	TGTGCCAGTAGTGGGGCCTGGACAGGTATGAACACTGAAGCTTTCTTT
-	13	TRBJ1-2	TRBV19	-	CASSPAGPDGYTF	TGTGCCAGTAGTCCCGCAGGCCCAGATGGCTACACCTTC
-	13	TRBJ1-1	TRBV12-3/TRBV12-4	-	CASSFIQDTEAFF	TGTGCCAGCAGTTTCATACAAGACACTGAAGCTTTCTTT
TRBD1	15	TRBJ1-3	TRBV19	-	CASSKQGKAGNTIYF	TGTGCCAGTAGTAAACAGGGGAAAGCGGGAAACACCATATATTTT
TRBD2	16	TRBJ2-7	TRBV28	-	CASSSPSAGGAYEQYF	TGTGCCAGCAGTTCCCCGTCCGCTGGGGGGGCCTACGAGCAGTACTTC
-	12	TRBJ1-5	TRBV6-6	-	CASRAGNQPQHF	TGTGCCAGCCGGGCAGGGAACCAGCCCCAGCATTTT
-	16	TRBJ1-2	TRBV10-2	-	CASSLGGGRDSYGYTF	TGCGCCAGCAGCTTGGGGGGAGGCAGGGACTCCTATGGCTACACCTTC
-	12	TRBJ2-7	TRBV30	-	CAWNRESDEQYF	TGTGCCTGGAATCGGGAGTCTGACGAGCAGTACTTC
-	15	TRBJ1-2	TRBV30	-	CAWAPLGGEDYGYTF	TGTGCCTGGGCTCCCTTGGGGGGTGAGGACTATGGCTACACCTTC
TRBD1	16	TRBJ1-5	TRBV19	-	CASSIAGGFGNQPQHF	TGTGCCAGTAGTATAGCAGGGGGCTTTGGCAATCAGCCCCAGCATTTT
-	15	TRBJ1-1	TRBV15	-	CATSPQGGTFAEAFF	TGTGCCACCAGCCCCCAAGGCGGCACCTTCGCTGAAGCTTTCTTT
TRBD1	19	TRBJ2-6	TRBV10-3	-	CAISALTGQSSSGANVLTF	TGTGCCATCAGTGCACTCACGGGACAGTCCTCCTCTGGGGCCAACGTCCTGACTTTC
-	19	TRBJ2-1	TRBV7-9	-	CASSSNWLAGGRTQNEQFF	TGTGCCAGCAGCTCGAACTGGCTAGCCGGGGGGCGCACTCAGAATGAGCAGTTCTTC
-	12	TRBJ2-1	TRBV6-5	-	CASSPEGGEQFF	TGTGCCAGCAGTCCCGAAGGAGGTGAGCAGTTCTTC
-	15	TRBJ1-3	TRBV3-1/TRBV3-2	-	CASSQGQGFRNTIYF	TGTGCCAGCAGCCAAGGTCAGGGTTTTAGAAACACCATATATTTT
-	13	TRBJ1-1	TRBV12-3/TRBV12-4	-	CASSLSGWTEAFF	TGTGCCAGCAGTTTATCGGGGTGGACTGAAGCTTTCTTT
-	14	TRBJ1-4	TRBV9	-	CASSVDTTNEKLFF	TGTGCCAGCAGCGTAGACACAACTAATGAAAAACTGTTTTTT
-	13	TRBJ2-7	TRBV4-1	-	CASSQGLNYEQYF	TGCGCCAGCAGCCAAGGACTGAATTACGAGCAGTACTTC
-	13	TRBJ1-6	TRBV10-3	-	CAISESTDSPLHF	TGTGCCATCAGTGAGTCGACAGATTCCCCCCTCCACTTT
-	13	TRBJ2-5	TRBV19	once	CASRTGQQETQYF	TGTGCCAGCAGAACGGGACAACAAGAGACCCAGTACTTC
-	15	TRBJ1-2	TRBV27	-	CATLNRRGSGYGYTF	TGTGCCACCCTTAATCGCAGGGGATCTGGCTATGGCTACACCTTC
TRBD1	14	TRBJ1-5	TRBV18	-	CASSPQGQGQPQHF	TGTGCCAGCTCACCTCAGGGACAGGGGCAGCCCCAGCATTTT
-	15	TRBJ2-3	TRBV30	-	CAWSVRVSFTDTQYF	TGTGCCTGGAGTGTTCGGGTATCCTTTACGGATACGCAGTATTTT
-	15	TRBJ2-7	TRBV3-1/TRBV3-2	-	CASSQVSRVADEQYF	TGTGCCAGCAGCCAAGTCAGCAGGGTAGCCGACGAGCAGTACTTC
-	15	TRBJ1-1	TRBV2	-	CASSETSGGVTEAFF	TGTGCCAGCAGCGAAACTTCGGGCGGGGTCACTGAAGCTTTCTTT
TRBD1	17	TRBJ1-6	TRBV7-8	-	CASSLLGTDREDSPLHF	TGTGCCAGCAGCTTACTCGGTACGGACAGGGAAGATTCACCCCTCCACTTT
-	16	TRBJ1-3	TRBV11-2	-	CASSSDRVPFGNTIYF	TGTGCCAGCAGCTCGGACAGAGTTCCCTTTGGAAACACCATATATTTT
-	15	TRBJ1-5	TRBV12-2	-	CASRFQGARNQPQHF	TGTGCAAGTCGCTTTCAGGGGGCCCGCAATCAGCCCCAGCATTTT
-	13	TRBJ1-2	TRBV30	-	CAWSRAGGYGYTF	TGTGCCTGGAGTCGGGCGGGAGGCTATGGCTACACCTTC
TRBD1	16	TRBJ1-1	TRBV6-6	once	CASSYLTGSVDTEAFF	TGTGCCAGCAGTTACTTGACAGGGTCCGTGGACACTGAAGCTTTCTTT
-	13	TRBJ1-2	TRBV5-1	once	CASTSDSHYGYTF	TGCGCCAGCACCTCGGACAGTCACTATGGCTACACCTTC
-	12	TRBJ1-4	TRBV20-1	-	CSASFYNEKLFF	TGCAGTGCTAGTTTCTATAATGAAAAACTGTTTTTT
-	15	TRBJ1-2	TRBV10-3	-	CAISGGGGNNYGYTF	TGTGCCATCAGTGGGGGGGGTGGAAACAACTATGGCTACACCTTC
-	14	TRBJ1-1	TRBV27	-	CASSLSTGHTEAFF	TGTGCCAGCAGTTTATCGACAGGCCACACTGAAGCTTTCTTT
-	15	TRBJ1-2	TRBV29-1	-	CSVEVASEGDYGYTF	TGCAGCGTTGAAGTGGCGTCGGAGGGTGACTATGGCTACACCTTC
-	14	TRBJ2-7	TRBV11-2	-	CASSLTAPTYEQYF	TGTGCCAGCAGCTTAACAGCCCCAACCTACGAGCAGTACTTC
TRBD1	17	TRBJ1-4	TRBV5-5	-	CASRPGQGAYLGEKLFF	TGTGCCAGCAGACCCGGACAGGGGGCGTATTTGGGTGAAAAACTGTTTTTT